The 16 T cell receptor beta chains in this list originate from one sample, sequenced in a study of shared clonotypes between healthy human individuals. Method: immunoSEQ multiplex PCR; TCRdb's copy keeps in-frame clones and lacks some. The sample carries a few million clones, 85% to 95% recorded once. The sample was naive CD4+ T cells from PBMCs. Sample subset: CD45RA+ positively selected. The receptors shown here come from a man younger than 30 in good health. Some clones in this sample may be carry-over from other donors' samples.

This clone was recorded a few times. The chain is built from TRBV7-2 and TRBJ1-5; no reliable D call. CDR1 is SGHTA, CDR2 FQGNSA, per germline. The length of the CDR3 is 15 residues. V lost 2 bases to trimming and J lost 4 bases, with 12 bases between them. CDR3 sequence (DNA): TGTGCCAGCAGCTTAACGAGCGTAGCGAATCAGCCCCAGCATTTT. Amino acids: CASSLTSVANQPQHF.

J is TRBJ1-3 and V is TRBV19; unclear D gene. This CDR3 region has 14 residues. Looked up from germline, CDR1 is LNHDA and CDR2 is SQIVND (reference sequence). V was pared by 1 base and J by 2 bases, with 6 bases between. CDR3 residues: CASSIGAAGNTIYF. For the CDR3, the DNA is TGTGCCAGTAGTATAGGGGCAGCTGGAAACACCATATATTTT.

The J gene is TRBJ2-1, the V gene TRBV19, with D unclear. V lost 4 bases, J lost 9 bases, and 7 bases lay in between. The CDR3 sequence is 11 residues long. In germline, CDR1 is LNHDA, CDR2 SQIVND (reference sequence). The CDR3 DNA is TGTGCCAGTAGTACCCGCAGTGAGCAGTTCTTC. This sequence encodes CASSTRSEQFF.

This clone was seen a single time. The chain has TRBV5-1 and TRBJ1-2, with 7 nucleotides matching TRBD1. Germline V lookup: CDR1 SGHRS, CDR2 YFSETQ. The CDR3 extends over 14 amino acids. V gave up 3 bases and J gave up 0 bases; unmatched junction bases: 2. CDR3 nucleotides: TGCGCCAGCAGCTCCACAGGGGCTAACTATGGCTACACCTTC. This encodes CASSSTGANYGYTF.

CDR3 protein: CASSFEPVLLRSYGYTF. Written as DNA, the CDR3 is TGTGCCAGCAGTTTTGAGCCAGTATTACTACGTTCCTATGGCTACACCTTC. The V and J genes are TRBV28 and TRBJ1-2; D gene uncertain. Trimming stripped 3 bases from V and 4 bases from J, with 21 bases between. This CDR3 contains 17 residues. Germline assignment: CDR1 MDHEN and CDR2 SYDVKM.

V gene TRBV28 combines with J gene TRBJ1-5; the match to TRBD1 covers 10 bases. This CDR3 spans 17 amino acids. Trimming removed 2 bases from V and 1 base from J; junction bases left unmatched: 5. Germline CDR1 and CDR2: MDHEN and SYDVKM. The CDR3 nucleotides read TGTGCCAGCAGTTTAATTGGGGACAGGGGAAGCAATCAGCCCCAGCATTTT. It specifies CASSLIGDRGSNQPQHF.

This clone was recorded once. The J gene is TRBJ2-5, the V gene TRBV2; TRBD1 might be the D (6 bases). The J call is uncertain, as TRBJ2-7 better fits the DNA end. The CDR3 has 13 amino acids. Germline values: CDR1 SNHLY, CDR2 FYNNEI. CDR3 nucleotide sequence: TGTGCCAGCAGTACAGACAGGCCCTACGAGCAGTACTTC. It yields the protein CASSTDRPYEQYF.

This clone was seen only a few times. Different DNA sequences within this sample yield the same CDR3. The rearrangement links TRBV29-1 to TRBJ1-1, with TRBD1 identical over 10 bases. This CDR3 is built from 13 residues. CDR1 SQVTM and CDR2 ANQGSEA come from the germline V gene. V was clipped by 7 bases and J by 3 bases; unmatched bases: 5. CDR3 in amino acids: CSASGTGDTEAFF. In nucleotides, the CDR3 is TGCAGCGCATCCGGGACAGGGGACACTGAAGCTTTCTTT.

The chain carries TRBV25-1 and TRBJ2-2, with D unclear. The CDR3 extends over 16 amino acids. Trimming took 0 bases from V and 0 from J, leaving 8 bases between them. Germline V gene sequence: CDR1 MGHDK, CDR2 SYGVNS. DNA for the CDR3: TGTGCCAGCAGTGAATACCGCGGCGCGAACACCGGGGAGCTGTTTTTT. The encoded protein is CASSEYRGANTGELFF.

This clone was counted only a few times. V and J are TRBV20-1 and TRBJ1-1; no definite D call. Germline V gives CDR1 DFQATT, CDR2 SNEGSKA (reference sequence). This CDR3 is built from 11 residues. The ends were cut back, 8 bases at V and 1 base at J, with 8 bases in the middle. The CDR3: CSLPKNTEAFF. CDR3 coding DNA: TGCAGTCTTCCCAAGAACACTGAAGCTTTCTTT.

The CDR3 DNA sequence: TGTGCCAGCAGCTTATTACCGACTTCCTACAATGAGCAGTTCTTC. Translation gives CASSLLPTSYNEQFF. The rearrangement links TRBV7-7 to TRBJ2-1; D is undetermined. This CDR3 has 15 amino acids. Trimming shortened V by 2 bases and J by 1 base, and 9 bases separated the two germline ends. The germline gives CDR1 SSHAT, CDR2 FNYEAQ (reference sequence).

The chain carries TRBV5-4 and TRBJ2-3, with 8 nucleotides matching TRBD2. The CDR3 extends over 14 amino acids. Unmatched junction bases numbered 9, after V lost 7 bases and J lost 5 bases. Germline lookup yields CDR1 SGHNT and CDR2 YYREEE (reference sequence). CDR3 sequence (DNA): TGTGCCAGCCGGTTCGCGGGAGGTAAAGATACGCAGTATTTT. Translated, it gives CASRFAGGKDTQYF.

The chain carries TRBV6-1 and TRBJ1-5, with 10 bases matching TRBD1. With V trimmed by 4 bases and J by 3 bases, 12 bases remained unmatched. The CDR3 has 18 residues. From germline, CDR1 is MNHNS and CDR2 SASEGT. The chain's CDR3 is CASSAQIGQGGYNQPQHF. Here the CDR3 DNA reads TGTGCCAGCAGTGCCCAGATTGGACAGGGGGGCTACAATCAGCCCCAGCATTTT.

The genes are TRBV10-3 and TRBJ2-6; the match to TRBD1 covers 7 bases. With 8 bases clipped from V and 2 bases from J, the junction kept 0 bases outside the gene matches. Per germline, CDR1 ENHRY and CDR2 SYGVKD. The CDR3 is 13 residues long. CDR3 loop: CAIQGAGANVLTF. The CDR3 coding sequence is TGTGCCATCCAGGGGGCTGGGGCCAACGTCCTGACTTTC.

The J gene is TRBJ2-1, the V gene TRBV5-1, with a possible D match to TRBD1 (6 bases). Trimming stripped 7 bases from V and 4 bases from J, with 18 bases between. The CDR3 sequence is 15 residues long. Germline V gives CDR1 SGHRS, CDR2 YFSETQ. CDR3 protein: CASARVGTIYNEQFF. In nucleotides, the CDR3 is TGCGCCAGCGCCCGAGTGGGGACAATTTACAATGAGCAGTTCTTC. The full variable domain, completed using reference TRBV5-1 and TRBJ2-1, is KAGVTQTPRYLIKTRGQQVTLSCSPISGHRSVSWYQQTPGQGLQFLFEYFSETQRNKGNFPGRFSGRQFSNSRSEMNVSTLELGDSALYLCASARVGTIYNEQFFGPGTRLTVL.

This sequence joins TRBV5-4 and TRBJ2-7; TRBD2 is a possible D gene (5 bases). Germline CDR1 and CDR2: SGHNT and YYREEE (reference sequence). CDR3 length: 14 amino acids. With 3 bases removed from V and 6 bases from J, the gap between germline ends came to 16 bases. CDR3 amino acids: CASSSYREGGEQYF. The DNA for the CDR3 is TGTGCCAGCAGCTCGTACCGGGAAGGAGGCGAGCAGTACTTC.